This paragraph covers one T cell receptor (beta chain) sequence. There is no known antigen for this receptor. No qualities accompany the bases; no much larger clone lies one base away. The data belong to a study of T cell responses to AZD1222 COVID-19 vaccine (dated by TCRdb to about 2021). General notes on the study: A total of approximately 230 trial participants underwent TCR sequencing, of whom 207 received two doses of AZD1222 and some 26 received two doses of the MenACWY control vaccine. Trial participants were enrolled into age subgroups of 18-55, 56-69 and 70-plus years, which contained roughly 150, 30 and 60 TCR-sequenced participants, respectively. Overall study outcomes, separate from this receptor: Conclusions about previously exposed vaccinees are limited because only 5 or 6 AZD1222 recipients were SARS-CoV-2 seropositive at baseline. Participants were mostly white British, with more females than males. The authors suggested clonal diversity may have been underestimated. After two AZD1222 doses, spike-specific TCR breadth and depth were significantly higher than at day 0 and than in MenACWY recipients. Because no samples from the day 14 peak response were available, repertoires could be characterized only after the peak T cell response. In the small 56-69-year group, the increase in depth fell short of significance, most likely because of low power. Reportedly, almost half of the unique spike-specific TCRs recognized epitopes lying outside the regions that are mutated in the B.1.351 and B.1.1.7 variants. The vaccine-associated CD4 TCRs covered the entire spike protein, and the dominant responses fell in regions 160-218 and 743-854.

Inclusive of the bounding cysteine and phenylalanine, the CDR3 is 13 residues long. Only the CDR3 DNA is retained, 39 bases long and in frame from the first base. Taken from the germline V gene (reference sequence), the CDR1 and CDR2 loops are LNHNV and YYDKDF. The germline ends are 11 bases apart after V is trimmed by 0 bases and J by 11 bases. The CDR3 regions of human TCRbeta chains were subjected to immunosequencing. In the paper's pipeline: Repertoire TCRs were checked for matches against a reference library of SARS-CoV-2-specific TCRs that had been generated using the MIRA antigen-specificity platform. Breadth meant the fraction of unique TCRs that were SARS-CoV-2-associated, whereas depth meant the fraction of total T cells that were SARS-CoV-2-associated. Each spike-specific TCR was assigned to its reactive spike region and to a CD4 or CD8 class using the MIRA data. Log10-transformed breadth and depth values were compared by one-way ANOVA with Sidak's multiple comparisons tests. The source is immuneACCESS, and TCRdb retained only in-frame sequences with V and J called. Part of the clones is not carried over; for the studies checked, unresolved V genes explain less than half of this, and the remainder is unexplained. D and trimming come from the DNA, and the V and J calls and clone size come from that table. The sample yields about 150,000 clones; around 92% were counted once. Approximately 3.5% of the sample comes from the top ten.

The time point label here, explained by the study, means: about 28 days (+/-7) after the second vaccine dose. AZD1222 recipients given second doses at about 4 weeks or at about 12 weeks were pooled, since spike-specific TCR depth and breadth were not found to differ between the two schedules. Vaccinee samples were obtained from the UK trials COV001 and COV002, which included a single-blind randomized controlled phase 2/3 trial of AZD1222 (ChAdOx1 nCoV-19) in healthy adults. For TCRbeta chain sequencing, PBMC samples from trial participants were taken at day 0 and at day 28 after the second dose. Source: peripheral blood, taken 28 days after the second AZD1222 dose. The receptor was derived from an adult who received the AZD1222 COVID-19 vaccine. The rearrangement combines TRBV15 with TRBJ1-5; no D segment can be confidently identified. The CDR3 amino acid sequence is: CATSRDSPESQHF. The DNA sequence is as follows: TGTGCCACCAGCAGAGATAGCCCTGAGTCCCAGCATTTT.